Listed here are 11 T cell receptor beta chains from one sample, sequenced in a study of cytomegalovirus exposure and HLA in healthy donors. The PCR employed 60 Vbeta primers together with 13 Jbeta primers. Profiled with immunoSEQ multiplex PCR; TCRdb holds only in-frame clones, not every one. Here the sample spans around 270,000 clones, 75% to 85% being singletons. Sequences were obtained from PBMCs. These TCRs come from a girl aged 2-10 years in good health and CMV-seronegative.

The V and J genes are TRBV7-8 and TRBJ2-2; D is ambiguous. The CDR3 spans 13 residues. The V gene's germline CDR1 is SGHVS and CDR2 FQNEAQ. Trimming stripped 4 bases from V and 2 bases from J, with 5 bases between. The CDR3 DNA reads as TGTGCCAGCAGCTCCGTCAACACCGGGGAGCTGTTTTTT. Amino acids: CASSSVNTGELFF.

The J gene is TRBJ1-5, the V gene TRBV10-3, with TRBD1 as a possible D gene (6 bases). V was clipped by 10 bases and J by 3 bases, with 13 bases between them. The CDR3 totals 13 residues. Germline-derived CDR1 and CDR2 are ENHRY and SYGVKD. DNA for the CDR3: TGTGCCACTACAGGACAGTTCAATCAGCCCCAGCATTTT. Encoded protein: CATTGQFNQPQHF.

The V call is TRBV7-2, the J call TRBJ1-1; D remains ambiguous. Germline V gene sequence: CDR1 SGHTA, CDR2 FQGNSA. The CDR3 extends over 14 amino acids. V was pared by 11 bases and J by 2 bases, with 18 bases between. Here the CDR3 reads CASLRRDLNTEAFF. The CDR3, as DNA: TGTGCCTCCTTAAGAAGAGATCTTAACACTGAAGCTTTCTTT.

CDR3 bases: TGTGCCAGCAGCAAAGTTGGGGAGAGCTCTGGAAACACCATATATTTT. This translates into CASSKVGESSGNTIYF. V is TRBV21-1 and J is TRBJ1-3. TRBV21-1 is noted as a pseudogene. This CDR3 contains 16 residues.

The chain combines TRBV10-3 with TRBJ1-5; D unresolved. The germline V gene encodes CDR1 ENHRY and CDR2 SYGVKD. V was cut by 3 bases and J by 0 bases, with 9 bases left in between. This CDR3 comprises 15 residues. CDR3 amino acids: CAISETRFSNQPQHF. The CDR3, as DNA: TGTGCCATCAGTGAAACCAGGTTTAGCAATCAGCCCCAGCATTTT.

The chain links TRBV15 to TRBJ2-7; 11 bases map to TRBD2. V was pared by 8 bases and J by 2 bases, with 11 bases of the junction left unmatched. Germline values: CDR1 LNHNV, CDR2 YYDKDF (reference sequence). The CDR3 consists of 16 residues. CDR3 DNA sequence: TGTGCCACCTGCCGTCGACTAGCGGGGCGCACCTACGAGCAGTACTTC. It codes for CATCRRLAGRTYEQYF.

The V and J genes are TRBV5-1 and TRBJ1-6; no clear D. The V gene lost 1 base and the J gene lost 10 bases, with 12 bases spanning the gap. CDR1 is SGHRS and CDR2 is YFSETQ in the germline V gene. The CDR3 contains 14 residues. CDR3 loop: CASSLWGETSPLHF. The DNA of the CDR3 is TGCGCCAGCAGCTTGTGGGGAGAGACCTCACCCCTCCACTTT.

The rearrangement links TRBV11-2 to TRBJ2-7; maybe TRBD1 (6 bases). CDR3 length: 17 residues. The ends were cut back, 1 base at V and 2 bases at J, with 18 bases in the middle. Germline lookup yields CDR1 SGHAT and CDR2 FQNNGV. CDR3 loop: CASSLVGTGSITYEQYF. In nucleotides, the CDR3 is TGTGCCAGCAGCTTAGTAGGTACAGGGAGTATAACCTACGAGCAGTACTTC.

The V call is TRBV19, the J call TRBJ2-7; the D is unclear. This CDR3 region has 13 residues. Germline CDR1 LNHDA, CDR2 SQIVND (reference sequence). V was shortened by 5 bases and J by 6 bases, with 14 bases between the two germline ends. The CDR3 here is CASSGSLSGEQYF. Here the CDR3 DNA reads TGTGCCAGTAGTGGAAGTTTATCGGGCGAGCAGTACTTC.

The chain joins TRBV15 to TRBJ1-4; 10 bases line up with TRBD1. The CDR3 spans 18 residues. V was pared by 0 bases and J by 5 bases, with 9 bases of the junction left unmatched. Germline V gene sequence: CDR1 LNHNV, CDR2 YYDKDF (reference sequence). CDR3 nucleotides: TGTGCCACCAGCAGAGAGGCCGCGGGACAGGGGTTAAATGAAAAACTGTTTTTT. Translating it yields CATSREAAGQGLNEKLFF. The full variable domain, rest sourced from reference TRBV15 and TRBJ1-4, is DAMVIQNPRYQVTQFGKPVTLSCSQTLNHNVMYWYQQKSSQAPKLLFHYYDKDFNNEADTPDNFQSRRPNTSFCFLDIRSPGLGDTAMYLCATSREAAGQGLNEKLFFGSGTQLSVL.

On this clone itself: An end of the junction does not agree with germline; a read error may underlie this. This rearrangement joins TRBV9 to TRBJ2-1, with D maybe TRBD1 (6 bases). CDR1 and CDR2 (germline): SGDLS, YYNGEE. The CDR3 spans 19 residues. The CDR3 sequence: CASSGKQGSGRYSSNEQFF. CDR3 bases: TGTGCCAGCAGCGGCAAACAGGGATCCGGGCGGTATTCCTCCAATGAGCAGTTCTTC.